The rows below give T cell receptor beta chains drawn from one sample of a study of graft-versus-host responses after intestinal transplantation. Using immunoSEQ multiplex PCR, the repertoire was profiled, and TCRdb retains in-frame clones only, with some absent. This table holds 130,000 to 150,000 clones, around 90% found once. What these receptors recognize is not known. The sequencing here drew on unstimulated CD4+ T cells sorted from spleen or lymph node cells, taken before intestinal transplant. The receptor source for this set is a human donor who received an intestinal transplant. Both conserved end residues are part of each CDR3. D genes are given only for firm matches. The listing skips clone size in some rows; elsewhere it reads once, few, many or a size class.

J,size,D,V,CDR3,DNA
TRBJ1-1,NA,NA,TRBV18,CASSPTVQRTEAFF,TGTGCCAGCTCTCCGACTGTGCAGAGGACTGAAGCTTTCTTT
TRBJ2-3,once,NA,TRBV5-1,CASSITGHFTDTQYF,TGCGCCAGCAGCATTACGGGACACTTCACAGATACGCAGTATTTT
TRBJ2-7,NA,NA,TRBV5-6,CASSPGPAEQYF,TGTGCCAGCAGCCCAGGGCCAGCCGAGCAGTACTTC
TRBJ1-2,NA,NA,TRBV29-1,CSVTQESHYGYTF,TGCAGCGTTACCCAGGAGTCACATTATGGCTACACCTTC
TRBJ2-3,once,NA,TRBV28,CASSLPGTDTQYF,TGTGCCAGCAGTCTACCCGGGACAGATACGCAGTATTTT
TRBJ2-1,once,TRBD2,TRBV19,CASSRSGMRYNEQFF,TGTGCCAGTAGTCGTAGCGGGATGAGATACAATGAGCAGTTCTTC
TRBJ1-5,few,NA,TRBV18,CASSPIGWQGRNQPQHF,TGTGCCAGCTCACCGATCGGTTGGCAGGGGAGGAATCAGCCCCAGCATTTT
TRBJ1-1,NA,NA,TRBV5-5,CASSLMGVAEAFF,TGTGCCAGCAGCTTAATGGGGGTCGCTGAAGCTTTCTTT
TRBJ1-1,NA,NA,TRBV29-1,CSGRAVKNTEAFF,TGCAGCGGCCGGGCCGTAAAGAACACTGAAGCTTTCTTT
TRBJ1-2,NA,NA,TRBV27,CASSRALPTNNYGYTF,TGTGCCAGCAGTAGGGCCCTACCCACGAATAACTATGGCTACACCTTC
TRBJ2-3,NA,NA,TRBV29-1,CSVEVRADTQYF,TGCAGCGTTGAAGTCAGGGCAGATACGCAGTATTTT
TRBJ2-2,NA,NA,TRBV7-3,CASSLRGPGTGELFF,TGTGCCAGCAGCTTAAGGGGCCCCGGCACCGGGGAGCTGTTTTTT
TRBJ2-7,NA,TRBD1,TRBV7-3,CASSLAGGSSYEQYF,TGTGCCAGCAGCCTCGCAGGGGGCTCTTCCTACGAGCAGTACTTC
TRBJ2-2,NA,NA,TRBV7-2,CASSLEVQGIGELFF,TGTGCCAGCAGCTTAGAGGTTCAGGGAATCGGGGAGCTGTTTTTT
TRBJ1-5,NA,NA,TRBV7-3,CASSAGDNQPQHF,TGTGCCAGCAGCGCAGGGGATAATCAGCCCCAGCATTTT
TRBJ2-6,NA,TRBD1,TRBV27,CASSRQGAAGANVLTF,TGTGCCAGCAGCCGACAGGGGGCAGCTGGGGCCAACGTCCTGACTTTC
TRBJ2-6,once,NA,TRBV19,CASISRDGRDSGANVLTF,TGTGCCAGTATCAGCCGGGACGGCCGGGACTCTGGGGCCAACGTCCTGACTTTC
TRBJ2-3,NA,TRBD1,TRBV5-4,CASSPGQFTDTQYF,TGTGCCAGCAGCCCGGGACAGTTCACAGATACGCAGTATTTT
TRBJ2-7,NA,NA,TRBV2,CASKKDTTYEQYF,TGTGCCAGCAAAAAGGACACCACCTACGAGCAGTACTTC
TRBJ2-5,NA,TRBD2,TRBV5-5,CASSQRTSGGFETQYF,TGTGCCAGCAGCCAAAGGACTAGCGGGGGGTTCGAGACCCAGTACTTC
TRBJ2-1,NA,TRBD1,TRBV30,CAWSGTGYNEQFF,TGTGCCTGGAGCGGGACAGGGTACAATGAGCAGTTCTTC
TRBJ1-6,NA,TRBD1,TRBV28,CASSFTGGAGNSPLHF,TGTGCCAGCAGTTTCACAGGGGGCGCCGGGAATTCACCCCTCCACTTT
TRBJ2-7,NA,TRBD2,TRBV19,CASSITAGGPAYEQYF,TGTGCCAGTAGTATAACGGCGGGAGGGCCAGCCTACGAGCAGTACTTC
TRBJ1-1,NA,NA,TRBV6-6,CASSYLREGTEAFF,TGTGCCAGCAGTTACCTCAGGGAAGGAACTGAAGCTTTCTTT
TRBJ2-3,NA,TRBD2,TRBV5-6,CASSLGLAGNTDTQYF,TGTGCCAGCAGCTTGGGACTAGCGGGGAACACAGATACGCAGTATTTT
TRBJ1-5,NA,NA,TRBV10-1,CASSESMVRGESSNQPQHF,TGCGCCAGCAGTGAGTCGATGGTAAGGGGGGAATCTAGCAATCAGCCCCAGCATTTT
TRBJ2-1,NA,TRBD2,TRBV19,CASRKTSGSYNEQFF,TGTGCCAGTAGGAAGACTAGCGGCTCCTACAATGAGCAGTTCTTC
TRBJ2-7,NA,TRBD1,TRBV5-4,CASSSPAGTGSEQYF,TGTGCCAGCAGCTCGCCCGCCGGGACAGGGAGCGAGCAGTACTTC
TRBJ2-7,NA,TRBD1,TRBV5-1,CASSLGDSTYEQYF,TGCGCCAGCAGCTTGGGGGACAGCACCTACGAGCAGTACTTC
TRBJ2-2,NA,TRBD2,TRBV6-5,CASNGRTSNPGELFF,TGTGCCAGCAATGGGAGGACTAGTAATCCCGGGGAGCTGTTTTTT
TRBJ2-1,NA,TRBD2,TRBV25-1,CASSDFGLADYNEQFF,TGTGCCAGCAGTGACTTTGGACTAGCGGACTACAATGAGCAGTTCTTC
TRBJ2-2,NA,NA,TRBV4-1,CASSGRGTTGELFF,TGCGCCAGCAGCGGTCGGGGGACCACCGGGGAGCTGTTTTTT
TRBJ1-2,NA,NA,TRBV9,CASSIAGLSGYTF,TGTGCCAGCAGCATAGCAGGGTTGAGTGGCTACACCTTC
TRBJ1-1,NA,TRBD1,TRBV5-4,CASSFRTGNTEAFF,TGTGCCAGCAGCTTTAGGACAGGGAACACTGAAGCTTTCTTT
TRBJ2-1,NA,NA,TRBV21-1,CASSKGKSDTYNEQFF,TGTGCCAGCAGCAAAGGAAAGTCGGATACCTACAATGAGCAGTTCTTC
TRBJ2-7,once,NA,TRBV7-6,CASSLNTGYEQYF,TGTGCCAGCAGCCTGAACACTGGCTACGAGCAGTACTTC